The sequence of this TCR beta chain was determined in a study of OX40 agonist ivuxolimab in advanced cancers. Study-level points and caveats: Within 6 weeks, CD4+ and CD8+ blood T cells expanded clonally at 0.1 to 3.0 mg/kg.

The repertoire was sequenced with immunoSEQ multiplex PCR; TCRdb's copy has only in-frame clones and lacks some. Of 75,000 to 95,000 clones listed, roughly nine tenths are singletons. The germline V gene has CDR1 SGHNT and CDR2 YYREEE (reference sequence). Trimming at V came to 4 bases and at J to 2 bases, leaving 4 bases not matched to a gene. This CDR3 spans 14 amino acids. For this clone: Its antigen is as yet unknown.

This chain joins TRBV5-4 and TRBJ2-7; 9 nucleotides line up with TRBD1. Sequencing used CD4+ or CD8+ T cells sorted from blood, obtained in a trial of the OX40 agonist ivuxolimab. This clonotype originated in an adult with an advanced solid tumor such as melanoma, head and neck, liver or kidney cancer. Here the CDR3 reads CASSLDRGTYEQYF. CDR3 nucleotide sequence: TGTGCCAGCAGCCTCGACAGGGGGACCTACGAGCAGTACTTC.